The T cell receptor (beta chain) under discussion was sequenced for a study of beta chain features in type 1 diabetes. Whole-study results and caveats: Type 1 diabetes patients showed a moderate but significant shortening of TCRB CDR3s in all four CD4+ subsets.

V was clipped by 7 bases and J by 0 bases, with 7 bases between them. Germline values: CDR1 SGHDN, CDR2 FVKESK. The CDR3 totals 12 residues. What was sequenced were expressed TCRB transcripts, since all of the isolated RNA had been reverse transcribed. TCRdb keeps only in-frame clones here, not all; method: immunoSEQ multiplex PCR. This table holds just under 150,000 clones, around an eighth found once. This clone came up a few times. The antigen is undetermined. The TCR originated in a man younger than 35 with type 1 diabetes. The chain joins TRBV14 to TRBJ2-7, with D hard to call. Sequenced sample: central memory CD4+ T cells from blood. CDR3: CASKGTSYEQYF. CDR3 in DNA: TGTGCCAGCAAAGGCACCTCCTACGAGCAGTACTTC.